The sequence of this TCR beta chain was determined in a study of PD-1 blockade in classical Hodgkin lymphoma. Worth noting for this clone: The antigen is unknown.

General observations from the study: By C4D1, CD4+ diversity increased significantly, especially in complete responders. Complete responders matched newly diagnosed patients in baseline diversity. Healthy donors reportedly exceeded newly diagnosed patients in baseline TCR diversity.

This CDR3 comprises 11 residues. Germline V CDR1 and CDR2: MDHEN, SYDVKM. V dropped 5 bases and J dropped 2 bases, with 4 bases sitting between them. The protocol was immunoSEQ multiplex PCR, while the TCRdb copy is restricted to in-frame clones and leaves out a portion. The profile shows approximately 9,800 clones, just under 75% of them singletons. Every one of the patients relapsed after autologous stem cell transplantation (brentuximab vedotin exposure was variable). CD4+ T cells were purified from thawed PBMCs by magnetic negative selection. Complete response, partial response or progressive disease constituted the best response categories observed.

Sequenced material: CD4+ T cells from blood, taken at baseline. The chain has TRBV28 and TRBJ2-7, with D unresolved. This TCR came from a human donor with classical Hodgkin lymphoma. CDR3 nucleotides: TGTGCCAGCAGTGCCCCCTACGAGCAGTACTTC. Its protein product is CASSAPYEQYF.